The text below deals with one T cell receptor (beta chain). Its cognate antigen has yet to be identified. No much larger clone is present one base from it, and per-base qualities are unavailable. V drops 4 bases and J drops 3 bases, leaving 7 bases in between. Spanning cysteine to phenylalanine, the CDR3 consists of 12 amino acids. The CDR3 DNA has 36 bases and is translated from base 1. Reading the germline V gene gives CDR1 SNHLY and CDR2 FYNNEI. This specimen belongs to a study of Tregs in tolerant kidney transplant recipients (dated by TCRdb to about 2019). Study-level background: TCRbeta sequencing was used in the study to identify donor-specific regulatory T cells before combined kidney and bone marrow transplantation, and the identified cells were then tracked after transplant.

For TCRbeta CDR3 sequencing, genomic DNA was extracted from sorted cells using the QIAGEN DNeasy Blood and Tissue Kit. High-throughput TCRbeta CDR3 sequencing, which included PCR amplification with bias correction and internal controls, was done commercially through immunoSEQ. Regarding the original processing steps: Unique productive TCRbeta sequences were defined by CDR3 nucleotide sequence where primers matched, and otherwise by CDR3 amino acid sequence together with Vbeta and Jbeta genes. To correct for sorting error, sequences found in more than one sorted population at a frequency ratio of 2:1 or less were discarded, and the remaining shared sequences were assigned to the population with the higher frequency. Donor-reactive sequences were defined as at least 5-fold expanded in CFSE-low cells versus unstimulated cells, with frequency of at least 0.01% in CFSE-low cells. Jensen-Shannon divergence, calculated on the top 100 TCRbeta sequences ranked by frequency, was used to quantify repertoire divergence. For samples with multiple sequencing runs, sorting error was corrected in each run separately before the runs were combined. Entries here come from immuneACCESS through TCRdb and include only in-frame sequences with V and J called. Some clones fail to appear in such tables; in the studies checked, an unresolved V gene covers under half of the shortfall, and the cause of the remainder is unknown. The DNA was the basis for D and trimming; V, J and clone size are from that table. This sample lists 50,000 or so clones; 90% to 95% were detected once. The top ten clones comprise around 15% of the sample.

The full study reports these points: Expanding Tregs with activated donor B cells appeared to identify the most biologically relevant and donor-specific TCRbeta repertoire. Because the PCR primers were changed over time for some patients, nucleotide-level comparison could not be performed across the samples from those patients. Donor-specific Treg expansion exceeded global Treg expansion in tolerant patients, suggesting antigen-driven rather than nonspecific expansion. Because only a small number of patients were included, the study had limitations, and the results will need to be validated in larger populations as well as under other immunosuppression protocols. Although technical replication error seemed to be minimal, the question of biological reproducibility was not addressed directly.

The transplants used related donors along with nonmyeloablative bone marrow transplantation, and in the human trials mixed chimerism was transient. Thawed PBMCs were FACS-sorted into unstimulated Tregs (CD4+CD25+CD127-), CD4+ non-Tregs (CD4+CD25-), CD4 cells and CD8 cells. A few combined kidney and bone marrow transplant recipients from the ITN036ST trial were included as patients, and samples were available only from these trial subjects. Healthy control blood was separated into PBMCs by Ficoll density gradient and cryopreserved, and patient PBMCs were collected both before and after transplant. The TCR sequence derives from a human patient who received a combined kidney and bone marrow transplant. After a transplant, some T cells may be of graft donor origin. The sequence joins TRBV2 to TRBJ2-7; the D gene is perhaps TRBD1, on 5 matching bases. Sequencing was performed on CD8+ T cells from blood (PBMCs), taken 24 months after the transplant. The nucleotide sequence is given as TGTGCCAGCAGTGGGACAAGCTACGAGCAGTACTTC. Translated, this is CASSGTSYEQYF.